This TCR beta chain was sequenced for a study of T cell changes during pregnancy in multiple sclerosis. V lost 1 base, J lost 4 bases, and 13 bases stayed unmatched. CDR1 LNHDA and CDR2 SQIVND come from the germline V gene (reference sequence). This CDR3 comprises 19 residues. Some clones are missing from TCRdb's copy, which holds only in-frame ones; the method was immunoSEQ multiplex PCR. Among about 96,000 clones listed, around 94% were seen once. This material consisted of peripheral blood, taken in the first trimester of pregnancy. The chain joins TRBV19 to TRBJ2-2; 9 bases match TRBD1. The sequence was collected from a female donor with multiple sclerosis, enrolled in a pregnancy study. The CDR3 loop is CASSIAPIGGQGITGELFF. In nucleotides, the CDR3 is TGTGCCAGTAGTATAGCCCCGATCGGCGGACAGGGGATCACCGGGGAGCTGTTTTTT.